This T cell receptor (beta chain) comes out of a study of Ad26.COV2.S vaccination and SARS-CoV-2 variants. The study's findings and limits: Recipients of either vaccine or placebo displayed similar breadth of non-spike TCRs. Reportedly, spike-specific CD8+ and CD4+ T cell responses achieved substantial breadth once vaccination had taken place. Vaccine recipients showed a spike-specific TCR breadth that was higher than in placebo recipients.

With regard to this clone: Antigen unknown.

TCRdb's copy holds only in-frame clones and misses some; the assay was immunoSEQ multiplex PCR. Among about 370,000 clones listed, around nine tenths were seen once. This CDR3 is 15 amino acids long. The germline CDR1 and CDR2 sequences are LGHNA and YSLEER. V lost 0 bases and J lost 7, with 15 bases in between. The treatment denotes: approximately 18 received Ad26.COV2.S at low or high dose, single or two shots; 5 received placebo; per-sample allocation not given. Samples analyzed were those drawn on day 63 after the first vaccine or placebo injection. The shot given was an Ad26 vector that makes Wuhan-strain SARS-CoV-2 spike.

The clonotype originates from a person between 18 and 59 years old who received the Ad26.COV2.S COVID-19 vaccine or a placebo. Source: peripheral blood, taken in a trial of Ad26.COV2.S vaccine versus placebo. This chain uses TRBV4-3 with TRBJ1-2; D is perhaps TRBD1 (6 bases). The CDR3 is CASSQEGRGRSGYTF. As DNA, the CDR3 is TGCGCCAGCAGCCAAGAGGGCCGGGGGCGATCTGGCTACACCTTC.